The 20 T cell receptor beta chains listed next were all sequenced from one sample in a study of cytomegalovirus exposure and HLA in healthy donors. PCR was performed using 60 Vbeta and 13 Jbeta primers. Produced via immunoSEQ multiplex PCR; TCRdb's table is partial and in-frame only. The sample data list 150,000 to 200,000 clones. The sequenced material came from PBMCs. The receptor source for this set is a woman aged 18-29 years in good health and CMV-seropositive.

The V call is TRBV19, the J call TRBJ2-7; 7 nucleotides match TRBD1. The CDR3 has 14 amino acids. V shed 5 bases, J shed 0 bases, and the junction held 4 bases outside the gene matches. CDR1 LNHDA and CDR2 SQIVND come from the germline V gene (reference sequence). The CDR3 nucleotides are TGTGCCAGTAGTCCCCGACAGGGCTCCTACGAGCAGTACTTC. Encoded protein: CASSPRQGSYEQYF.

V is TRBV5-6 and J is TRBJ2-3, with 7 bases that match TRBD2. The CDR3 contains 16 residues. From germline, CDR1 is SGHDT and CDR2 YYEEEE. After removal of 1 base from V and 2 bases from J, the junction contained 7 bases not matched to a gene. CDR3 in DNA: TGTGCCAGCAGCTTGTTTGGGGGGGACCTCACAGATACGCAGTATTTT. Translating it yields CASSLFGGDLTDTQYF.

The V and J genes are TRBV6-5 and TRBJ2-7, with 7 bases that match TRBD1. Trimming cost V 6 bases and J 1 base; bases outside gene matches: 6. The CDR3 has 14 amino acids. Germline-derived CDR1 and CDR2 are MNHEY and SVGAGI. The CDR3 nucleotides read TGTGCCAGCAGCCCGGGACAGCCTTCCTACGAGCAGTACTTC. This sequence encodes CASSPGQPSYEQYF.

For this clone: Sequence at one end of the junction differs from germline and may be a read error. The chain recombines TRBV9 with TRBJ2-1; TRBD2 matches 10 bases. The CDR3 is 16 amino acids. From germline, CDR1 is SGDLS and CDR2 YYNGEE. CDR3 in DNA: TGCGCCAGCAGCGTAGACCCCGGAGCGGGGGGGGGTGAGCAGTTCTTC. Residues: CASSVDPGAGGGEQFF. Full variable domain (rest looked up from reference TRBV9 and TRBJ2-1): DSGVTQTPKHLITATGQRVTLRCSPRSGDLSVYWYQQSLDQGLQFLIQYYNGEERAKGNILERFSAQQFPDLHSELNLSSLELGDSALYFCASSVDPGAGGGEQFFGPGTRLTVL.

V usage is TRBV2 and J usage is TRBJ2-7; D might be TRBD2 (6 bases). This CDR3 is 15 amino acids long. Trimming removed 4 bases at V and 0 bases at J, with 13 bases between. CDR1 is SNHLY and CDR2 is FYNNEI in the germline V gene. The CDR3 here is CASSVQGGSSYEQYF. The CDR3 coding sequence is TGTGCCAGCAGTGTCCAGGGAGGAAGCTCCTACGAGCAGTACTTC.

This chain connects TRBV5-1 to TRBJ2-7; 9 bases line up with TRBD2. This CDR3 has 15 amino acids. The V segment lost 4 bases and the J segment 7 bases; nucleotides outside the gene matches: 12. The germline V gene encodes CDR1 SGHRS and CDR2 YFSETQ. CDR3 sequence reads: CASSPSGDTGREQYF. The CDR3, as DNA: TGCGCCAGCAGCCCTAGCGGGGACACCGGGCGTGAGCAGTACTTC.

Comments on this clone: Compared with germline, one end of the junction differs, possibly owing to a read error. V gene TRBV27 combines with J gene TRBJ1-1, with 9 bases identical to TRBD1. The V gene's germline CDR1 is MNHEY and CDR2 SMNVEV (reference sequence). The CDR3 spans 12 residues. Here the CDR3 DNA reads TGTGCCGGCAGTTGGGGACAGGGTAAAGCTTTCTTT. Its translation is CAGSWGQGKAFF.

The J gene is TRBJ1-3, the V gene TRBV30; TRBD1 aligns across 7 bases. The CDR3 runs to 14 residues. The V segment lost 2 bases and the J segment 8 bases; nucleotides outside the gene matches: 9. The V gene's germline CDR1 is GTSNPN and CDR2 SVGIG (reference sequence). CDR3 nucleotide sequence: TGTGCCTGGAGTCACGGACAGGTTAGAGACACCATATATTTT. Its translation: CAWSHGQVRDTIYF.

The chain couples TRBV2 to TRBJ2-5; D not certain. The CDR3 sequence is 12 residues long. The germline V gene encodes CDR1 SNHLY and CDR2 FYNNEI. V was clipped by 7 bases and J by 4 bases, with 10 bases between them. In DNA form, the CDR3 reads TGTGCCAGCACCCCCTTCTTAGAGACCCAGTACTTC. Amino acids: CASTPFLETQYF.

In DNA form, the CDR3 reads TGTGCCAGCAGTTCCTATCGGGGGTTTGCACAGGGCTACACCTTC. Translated, it gives CASSSYRGFAQGYTF. The chain couples TRBV6-5 to TRBJ1-2; TRBD1 might be the D (5 bases). The CDR3 is 15 residues long. Trimming left V 4 bases short and J 8 bases short, with 20 bases between. Germline CDR1 reads MNHEY; CDR2 reads SVGAGI.

The chain uses TRBV7-2 and TRBJ2-5; D is unclear. Germline CDR1 and CDR2: SGHTA and FQGNSA. Trimming shortened V by 5 bases and J by 2 bases, and 9 bases separated the two germline ends. This CDR3 has 13 amino acids. Here the CDR3 DNA reads TGTGCCAGCAGCCCTCACAAGCAAGAGACCCAGTACTTC. Protein product: CASSPHKQETQYF.

The V gene is TRBV4-2, the J gene TRBJ2-1, with 13 positions matching TRBD2. The CDR3 is made up of 13 amino acids. CDR1 and CDR2 (germline): LGHNA, YNFKEQ. Trimming removed 0 bases from V and 14 bases from J; junction bases left unmatched: 1. The chain's CDR3 is CASSQEGLAGEFF. As DNA, the CDR3 is TGTGCCAGCAGCCAAGAAGGACTAGCGGGAGAGTTCTTC.

The chain recombines TRBV18 with TRBJ2-2, with 11 bases aligning to TRBD2. Trimming cost V 3 bases and J 7 bases; bases outside gene matches: 13. The germline gives CDR1 KGHSH, CDR2 LQKENI. The CDR3 sequence is 18 residues long. The chain's CDR3 is CASSPDLAGGPESGELFF. The CDR3 DNA is TGTGCCAGCTCACCGGATTTAGCGGGAGGGCCCGAGAGCGGGGAGCTGTTTTTT.

This chain joins TRBV11-1 and TRBJ1-1; D unclear. Per germline, CDR1 SGHAT and CDR2 FQDESV (reference sequence). The CDR3 contains 13 residues. V lost 2 bases, J lost 6 bases, and 10 bases lay in between. CDR3 sequence: CASSLQVQAEAFF. For the CDR3, the DNA is TGTGCCAGCAGCTTACAGGTCCAAGCTGAAGCTTTCTTT. Drawing the rest from reference TRBV11-1 and TRBJ1-1, the complete variable domain is EAEVAQSPRYKITEKSQAVAFWCDPISGHATLYWYRQILGQGPELLVQFQDESVVDDSQLPKDRFSAERLKGVDSTLKIQPAELGDSAMYLCASSLQVQAEAFFGQGTRLTVV.

CDR3: CASTDRDNEQFF. The CDR3 nucleotides read TGTGCCAGCACCGACAGGGACAATGAGCAGTTCTTC. The chain has TRBV27 and TRBJ2-1, with 7 bases matching TRBD1. CDR1 and CDR2 (germline): MNHEY, SMNVEV (reference sequence). V was pared by 7 bases and J by 5 bases, with 2 bases of the junction left unmatched. The CDR3 consists of 12 residues.

This chain connects TRBV2 to TRBJ1-5, with a tentative D call TRBD1 (5 bases). Germline CDR1 SNHLY, CDR2 FYNNEI. The CDR3 is 14 residues long. Trimming shortened V by 4 bases and J by 6 bases, and 13 bases separated the two germline ends. The CDR3 sequence is CASSVAREAQPQHF. In DNA form, the CDR3 reads TGTGCCAGCAGTGTTGCCAGGGAGGCTCAGCCCCAGCATTTT.

J is TRBJ2-5 and V is TRBV6-4, with 7 nucleotides matching TRBD2. V lost 4 bases and J lost 5; bases outside the gene matches: 4. CDR1 MRHNA and CDR2 SNTAGT come from the germline V gene. The CDR3 is 13 amino acids. Here the CDR3 DNA reads TGTGCCAGCAGTGTAGAGGGAGGGGAGACCCAGTACTTC. Translated, it gives CASSVEGGETQYF.

The gene calls are TRBV21-1 and TRBJ2-7; TRBD1, as called in the table, went unchecked against the DNA. TRBV21-1 is designated a pseudogene. This CDR3 has 17 residues. CDR3 sequence: CASSARDTPFKTYEQYF. In nucleotides, the CDR3 is TGTGCCAGCAGCGCCCGGGACACTCCCTTTAAAACCTACGAGCAGTACTTC.

The chain combines TRBV11-1 with TRBJ2-2; TRBD1 might be the D (6 bases). CDR3 length: 14 amino acids. The V and J ends lost 6 bases and 5 bases respectively, with 13 bases between them. CDR1 is SGHAT and CDR2 is FQDESV in the germline V gene (reference sequence). CDR3: CASRGYRVTGELFF. The CDR3 DNA is TGTGCCAGCAGAGGGTACAGGGTGACCGGGGAGCTGTTTTTT.

The J gene is TRBJ1-1, the V gene TRBV13; maybe TRBD1 (6 bases). CDR3 length: 14 amino acids. Germline V lookup: CDR1 PRHDT, CDR2 FYEKMQ (reference sequence). V lost 2 bases to trimming and J lost 4 bases, with 11 bases between them. The CDR3 DNA follows: TGTGCCAGCAGCTTAACAGGGAAGACCACTGAAGCTTTCTTT. Protein product: CASSLTGKTTEAFF.